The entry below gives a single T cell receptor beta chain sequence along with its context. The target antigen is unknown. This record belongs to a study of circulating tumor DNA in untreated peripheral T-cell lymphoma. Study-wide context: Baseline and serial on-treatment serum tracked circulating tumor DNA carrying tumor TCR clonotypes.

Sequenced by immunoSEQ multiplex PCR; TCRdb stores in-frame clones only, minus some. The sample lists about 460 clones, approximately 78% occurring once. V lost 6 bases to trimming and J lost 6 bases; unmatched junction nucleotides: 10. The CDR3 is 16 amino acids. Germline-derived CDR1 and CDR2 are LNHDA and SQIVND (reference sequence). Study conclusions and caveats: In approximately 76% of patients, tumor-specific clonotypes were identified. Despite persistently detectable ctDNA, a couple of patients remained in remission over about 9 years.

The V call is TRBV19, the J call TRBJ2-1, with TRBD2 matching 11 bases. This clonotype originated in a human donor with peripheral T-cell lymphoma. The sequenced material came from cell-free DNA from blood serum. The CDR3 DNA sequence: TGTGCCAGTAGCTGGCCCCCTAGCGGGAGGATCAATGAGCAGTTCTTC. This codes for CASSWPPSGRINEQFF.